One sample yielded the 31 T cell receptor beta chains listed below, sequenced in a study of T cell responses to AZD1222 COVID-19 vaccine. The repertoire was sequenced with immunoSEQ multiplex PCR; TCRdb's copy has only in-frame clones and lacks some. The sample includes tens of thousands of clones, around nine tenths of them seen just once. The specimen was peripheral blood, collected on day 0 of AZD1222 vaccination. The receptor source for this set is an adult in good health.

This sequence joins TRBV6-5 and TRBJ2-7; D is ambiguous. The CDR3 spans 15 residues. Germline V gene data show CDR1 as MNHEY and CDR2 as SVGAGI. The V gene lost 5 bases and the J gene lost 3 bases, with 17 bases spanning the gap. This chain's CDR3 is CASSPRWSPNYEQYF. CDR3 bases: TGTGCCAGCAGTCCTCGTTGGAGCCCCAACTACGAGCAGTACTTC.

This clone appeared a single time. The DNA of the CDR3 is TGCGCCAGCAGCTGGGGCGGGGTAGCCAAGGAGACCCAGTACTTC. It codes for CASSWGGVAKETQYF. J is TRBJ2-5 and V is TRBV5-1; TRBD2 is a possible D gene (6 bases). The germline V gene has CDR1 SGHRS and CDR2 YFSETQ. Deletions cut 3 bases from V and 5 bases from J, with 17 bases between. The CDR3 covers 15 residues.

The rearrangement joins TRBV2 to TRBJ1-5; no reliable D call. There are 14 residues in the CDR3. CDR1 is SNHLY, CDR2 FYNNEI, per germline. Deletions cut 3 bases from V and 9 bases from J, with 15 bases between. DNA of the CDR3: TGTGCCAGCAGTGATTCAGGAACTCCAAGGCCCCAGCATTTT. Protein: CASSDSGTPRPQHF.

This chain links TRBV7-6 with TRBJ2-3; tentatively, D is TRBD1 (6 bases). V was trimmed by 4 bases and J by 0 bases, leaving 17 bases between them. The CDR3 is 17 amino acids. Germline CDR1 and CDR2: SGHVS and FNYEAQ. The DNA for the CDR3 is TGTGCCAGCAGCTCCGACCTCCGACAGGCTAGCACAGATACGCAGTATTTT. Protein product: CASSSDLRQASTDTQYF.

The V and J genes are TRBV5-1 and TRBJ2-1; D perhaps matches TRBD1 (6 bases). The germline gives CDR1 SGHRS, CDR2 YFSETQ. With 1 base removed from V and 5 bases from J, the gap between germline ends came to 13 bases. This CDR3 has 15 residues. The CDR3 coding sequence is TGCGCCAGCAGCTTGCCAGGGGAAATAAACAATGAGCAGTTCTTC. Protein: CASSLPGEINNEQFF.

The chain carries TRBV4-1 and TRBJ1-2, with 9 bases aligning to TRBD1. V gave up 0 bases and J gave up 4 bases; unmatched junction bases: 6. Germline V gene sequence: CDR1 MGHRA, CDR2 YSYEKL. CDR3 size: 16 residues. In nucleotides, the CDR3 is TGCGCCAGCAGCCAAGAGAGGACAGGGGCGTCCTATGGCTACACCTTC. Amino acids: CASSQERTGASYGYTF.

V and J are TRBV7-2 and TRBJ2-7; TRBD1 agrees at 8 bases. This CDR3 has 15 residues. CDR1 and CDR2 (germline): SGHTA, FQGNSA. The ends lost 4 bases at V and 5 bases at J; junction bases unmatched: 10. The CDR3 is CASSSRDRILDEQYF. Here the CDR3 DNA reads TGTGCCAGCAGCTCCCGGGACAGGATTCTGGACGAGCAGTACTTC.

The rearrangement joins TRBV28 to TRBJ2-5; no firm D call. V lost 6 bases, J lost 5 bases, and 16 bases lay in between. Germline assignment: CDR1 MDHEN and CDR2 SYDVKM. The CDR3 loop spans 14 amino acids. The CDR3 here is CASSSPAAFETQYF. The CDR3, as DNA: TGTGCCAGCAGCTCTCCGGCTGCTTTCGAGACCCAGTACTTC.

The chain combines TRBV6-5 with TRBJ1-5; D perhaps matches TRBD1 (5 bases). Germline CDR1 reads MNHEY; CDR2 reads SVGAGI. The CDR3 is made up of 15 amino acids. Trimming left V 0 bases short and J 1 base short, with 7 bases between. The CDR3 spells CASSYSGRSNQPQHF. DNA of the CDR3: TGTGCCAGCAGTTACTCGGGACGGAGCAATCAGCCCCAGCATTTT.

V and J are TRBV2 and TRBJ2-3; D possibly corresponds to TRBD1 (6 bases). The germline gives CDR1 SNHLY, CDR2 FYNNEI. This CDR3 is 14 amino acids long. Trimming shortened V by 2 bases and J by 1 base, and 7 bases separated the two germline ends. CDR3 sequence (DNA): TGTGCCAGCAGTGAAAGGACAGGCACAGATACGCAGTATTTT. Encoded protein: CASSERTGTDTQYF.

The rearrangement joins TRBV5-1 to TRBJ2-6; D ambiguous. From germline, CDR1 is SGHRS and CDR2 YFSETQ. The ends were cut back, 0 bases at V and 0 bases at J, with 7 bases in the middle. CDR3 length equals 16 residues. This chain's CDR3 is CASSLALGSGANVLTF. The CDR3 DNA reads as TGCGCCAGCAGCTTGGCGTTGGGCTCTGGGGCCAACGTCCTGACTTTC.

The table lists this clone with a few counts. The chain couples TRBV29-1 to TRBJ1-1, with D perhaps matching TRBD1 (5 bases). The V and J ends lost 0 bases and 1 base respectively, with 12 bases between them. This CDR3 spans 15 amino acids. Germline assignment: CDR1 SQVTM and CDR2 ANQGSEA. CDR3 sequence reads: CSVEDPQVTNTEAFF. CDR3 DNA: TGCAGCGTTGAAGATCCACAGGTGACGAACACTGAAGCTTTCTTT.

The chain links TRBV27 to TRBJ2-7; possible D gene TRBD2, 5 bases. The V gene lost 7 bases and the J gene lost 0 bases, with 10 bases spanning the gap. The V gene's germline CDR1 is MNHEY and CDR2 SMNVEV (reference sequence). The CDR3 contains 13 residues. Here the CDR3 reads CASTARDSYEQYF. The CDR3 DNA reads as TGTGCCAGCACCGCTCGGGACTCCTACGAGCAGTACTTC.

This rearrangement joins TRBV30 to TRBJ1-5; unclear D gene. In germline, CDR1 is GTSNPN, CDR2 SVGIG (reference sequence). The ends were cut back, 0 bases at V and 4 bases at J, with 13 bases in the middle. The length of the CDR3 is 15 residues. CDR3 amino acids: CAWSVPGRVNQPQHF. The DNA of the CDR3 is TGTGCCTGGAGTGTGCCGGGTCGGGTTAATCAGCCCCAGCATTTT.

This clone was counted a single time. The chain carries TRBV27 and TRBJ1-1; weak D call: TRBD1 (5 bases). Trimming stripped 2 bases from V and 1 base from J, with 11 bases between. The CDR3 is 15 residues long. Germline CDR1 is MNHEY and CDR2 is SMNVEV (reference sequence). CDR3 DNA sequence: TGTGCCAGCAGTTTAGGGGGGGTCGGGAACACTGAAGCTTTCTTT. Protein: CASSLGGVGNTEAFF.

V usage is TRBV3-1 (or the pseudogene TRBV3-2) and J usage is TRBJ2-1; D gene unclear. The length of the CDR3 is 13 residues. V lost 0 bases to trimming and J lost 15 bases, with 15 bases between them. CDR1 and CDR2 (germline): LGHDT, YNNKEL (reference sequence). CDR3 amino acids: CASSQDPSAFRFF. DNA for the CDR3: TGTGCCAGCAGCCAAGACCCCTCCGCTTTCAGGTTCTTC.

Written as DNA, the CDR3 is TGTGCCAGCAGCTCGGCGGGGGGCCGGGCAGATACGCAGTATTTT. As protein: CASSSAGGRADTQYF. This chain links TRBV5-4 with TRBJ2-3, with 8 bases lining up with TRBD2. V trimming: 3 bases; J trimming: 4 bases; junction bases outside the gene matches: 7. Germline lookup yields CDR1 SGHNT and CDR2 YYREEE (reference sequence). The CDR3 consists of 15 residues.

J is TRBJ1-5 and V is TRBV5-8; no firm D call. The CDR3 extends over 12 amino acids. Germline lookup yields CDR1 SGHTS and CDR2 YDEGEE. V lost 4 bases, J lost 1 base, and 3 bases lay in between. CDR3 nucleotides: TGTGCCAGCAGCCTCAGCAATCAGCCCCAGCATTTT. It encodes CASSLSNQPQHF.

The gene calls are TRBV5-8 and TRBJ1-4; D remains ambiguous. The ends were cut back, 0 bases at V and 0 bases at J, with 9 bases in the middle. Per the germline V gene, CDR1 is SGHTS and CDR2 is YDEGEE. This CDR3 has 16 amino acids. The CDR3 DNA sequence: TGTGCCAGCAGCTTGGGTGCTACGCCAACTAATGAAAAACTGTTTTTT. It translates to CASSLGATPTNEKLFF.

V and J are TRBV9 and TRBJ2-5; a weak D match, TRBD2 (6 bases). Germline CDR1 reads SGDLS; CDR2 reads YYNGEE. Trimming left V 0 bases short and J 5 bases short, with 20 bases between. This CDR3 region has 17 residues. Here the CDR3 reads CASSVDRDSLGRETQYF. The CDR3 DNA reads as TGTGCCAGCAGCGTAGACCGGGACTCCCTGGGCCGTGAGACCCAGTACTTC.

V is TRBV6-1 and J is TRBJ1-2; TRBD1 agrees at 9 bases. CDR3 length: 17 amino acids. Losses at the gene ends were 2 bases for V and 4 bases for J; bases not matched to a gene: 11. The germline gives CDR1 MNHNS, CDR2 SASEGT. The CDR3 DNA reads as TGTGCCAGCAGTGAACTTCAGGACAGGGGATGGGCCTATGGCTACACCTTC. Translating it yields CASSELQDRGWAYGYTF.

The chain recombines TRBV24-1 with TRBJ1-1; possible D gene TRBD1, 5 bases. Deletions cut 4 bases from V and 0 bases from J, with 8 bases between. The CDR3 length is 14 residues. CDR1 and CDR2 from the germline V gene are KGHDR and SFDVKD. The CDR3 DNA follows: TGTGCCACCAGTGAATCAGGGCTGAACACTGAAGCTTTCTTT. It yields the protein CATSESGLNTEAFF.

About this clone itself: A read error may produce the germline difference seen at one junction end. CDR3 bases: TGCGCCAGCAGCCAAGATGGGGACAGGGGGACTCCAGACTTC. Its translation is CASSQDGDRGTPDF. The rearrangement joins TRBV4-3 to TRBJ2-7, with 11 bases fitting TRBD1. Germline lookup yields CDR1 LGHNA and CDR2 YSLEER. The length of the CDR3 is 14 residues.

The rearrangement links TRBV5-1 to TRBJ1-4; 7 bases are shared with TRBD1. Trimming cost V 2 bases and J 4 bases; bases outside gene matches: 5. The CDR3 contains 15 residues. CDR1 SGHRS and CDR2 YFSETQ come from the germline V gene. In DNA, the CDR3 is TGCGCCAGCAGCTTCACAGGGGTAAATAATGAAAAACTGTTTTTT. Amino acid sequence: CASSFTGVNNEKLFF.

DNA of the CDR3: TGTGCCAGTGGGACTCTAAATAGCAATCAGCCCCAGCATTTT. Amino acids: CASGTLNSNQPQHF. V gene TRBV19 combines with J gene TRBJ1-5, with D maybe TRBD1 (5 bases). Between the trimmed V and J ends, which lost 8 bases and 0 bases, there was a span of 11 bases. The CDR3 totals 14 residues. Germline lookup yields CDR1 LNHDA and CDR2 SQIVND (reference sequence).

The gene calls are TRBV18 and TRBJ1-1, with D tentatively TRBD1 (5 bases). The CDR3 covers 13 residues. V lost 3 bases, J lost 4 bases, and 9 bases lay in between. Per the germline V gene, CDR1 is KGHSH and CDR2 is LQKENI. The CDR3 DNA reads as TGTGCCAGCTCACCGCAGGGAGGCACTGAAGCTTTCTTT. Encoded protein: CASSPQGGTEAFF.

This clone was observed a handful of times. This chain uses TRBV6-1 with TRBJ2-5; D not certain. The CDR3 length is 13 residues. The V and J ends lost 3 bases and 3 bases respectively, with 8 bases between them. In germline, CDR1 is MNHNS, CDR2 SASEGT. In DNA form, the CDR3 reads TGTGCCAGCAGTGAGATACGGGAAGAGACCCAGTACTTC. This codes for CASSEIREETQYF.

This chain links TRBV28 with TRBJ2-7; unclear D gene. Per the germline V gene, CDR1 is MDHEN and CDR2 is SYDVKM. V was cut by 6 bases and J by 0 bases, with 15 bases left in between. This CDR3 is built from 15 residues. The CDR3 region has the DNA TGTGCCAGCAGCCCTTGGACGGTGAGCTCCTACGAGCAGTACTTC. It codes for CASSPWTVSSYEQYF.

V usage is TRBV10-3 and J usage is TRBJ1-1, with TRBD1 matching over 9 bases. CDR1 is ENHRY, CDR2 SYGVKD, per germline. Losses at the gene ends were 7 bases for V and 7 bases for J; bases not matched to a gene: 13. CDR3 length: 15 residues. The CDR3 reads CAIKDRGERPGEAFF. In DNA, the CDR3 is TGTGCCATCAAAGACAGGGGGGAACGGCCAGGTGAAGCTTTCTTT.

This clone showed up just a few times. The chain uses TRBV4-2 and TRBJ2-5; 7 nucleotides agree with TRBD2. This CDR3 contains 15 residues. The V gene end was trimmed by 0 bases and the J gene end by 6 bases; junction bases not matched to a gene: 7. CDR1 and CDR2 from the germline V gene are LGHNA and YNFKEQ. The CDR3 protein is CASSQEGGVSKTQYF. CDR3 bases: TGTGCCAGCAGCCAAGAGGGGGGGGTCTCGAAGACCCAGTACTTC.

The chain links TRBV5-5 to TRBJ1-2, with 7 bases matching TRBD1. The V gene end was trimmed by 1 base and the J gene end by 1 base; junction bases not matched to a gene: 7. This CDR3 has 16 amino acids. The germline gives CDR1 SGHKS, CDR2 YYEKEE (reference sequence). CDR3 DNA sequence: TGTGCCAGCAGCTTGAAACAGGGGCGAGATAACTATGGCTACACCTTC. Protein: CASSLKQGRDNYGYTF.